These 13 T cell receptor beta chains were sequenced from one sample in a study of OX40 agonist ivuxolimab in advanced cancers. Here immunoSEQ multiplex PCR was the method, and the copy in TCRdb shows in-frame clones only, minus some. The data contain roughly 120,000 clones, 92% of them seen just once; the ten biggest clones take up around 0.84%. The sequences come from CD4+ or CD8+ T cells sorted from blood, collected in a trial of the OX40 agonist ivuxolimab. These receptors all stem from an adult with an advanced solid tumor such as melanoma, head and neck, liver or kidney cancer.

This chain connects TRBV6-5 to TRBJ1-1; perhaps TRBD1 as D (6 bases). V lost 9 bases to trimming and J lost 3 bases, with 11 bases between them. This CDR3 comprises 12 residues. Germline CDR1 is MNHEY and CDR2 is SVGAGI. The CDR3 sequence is CASWTVDTEAFF. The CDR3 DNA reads TGTGCCAGTTGGACAGTTGACACTGAAGCTTTCTTT.

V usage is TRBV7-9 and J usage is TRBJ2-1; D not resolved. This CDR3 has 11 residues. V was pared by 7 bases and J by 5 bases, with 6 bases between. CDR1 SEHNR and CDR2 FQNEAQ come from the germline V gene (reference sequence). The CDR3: CASITNNEQFF. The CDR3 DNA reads TGTGCCAGCATCACAAACAATGAGCAGTTCTTC.

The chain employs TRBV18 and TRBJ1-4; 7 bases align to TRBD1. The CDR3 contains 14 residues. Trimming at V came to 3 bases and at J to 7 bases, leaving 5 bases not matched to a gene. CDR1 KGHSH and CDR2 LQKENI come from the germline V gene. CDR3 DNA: TGTGCCAGCTCACCGGGGACAGCGTTTGAAAAACTGTTTTTT. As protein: CASSPGTAFEKLFF. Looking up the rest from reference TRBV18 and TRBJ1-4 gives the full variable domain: NAGVMQNPRHLVRRRGQEARLRCSPMKGHSHVYWYRQLPEEGLKFMVYLQKENIIDESGMPKERFSAEFPKEGPSILRIQQVVRGDSAAYFCASSPGTAFEKLFFGSGTQLSVL.

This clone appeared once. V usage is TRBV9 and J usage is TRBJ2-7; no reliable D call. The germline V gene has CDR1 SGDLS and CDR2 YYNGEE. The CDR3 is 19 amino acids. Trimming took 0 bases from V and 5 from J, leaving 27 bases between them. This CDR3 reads CASSVGLSGIAASFDEQYF. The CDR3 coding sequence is TGTGCCAGCAGCGTAGGCCTGTCGGGTATAGCTGCTTCTTTCGACGAGCAGTACTTC.

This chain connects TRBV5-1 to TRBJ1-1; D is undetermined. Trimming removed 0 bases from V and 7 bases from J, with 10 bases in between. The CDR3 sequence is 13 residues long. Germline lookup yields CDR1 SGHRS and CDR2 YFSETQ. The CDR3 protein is CASSLGRRSEAFF. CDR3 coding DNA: TGCGCCAGCAGCTTGGGTAGGAGGAGTGAAGCTTTCTTT.

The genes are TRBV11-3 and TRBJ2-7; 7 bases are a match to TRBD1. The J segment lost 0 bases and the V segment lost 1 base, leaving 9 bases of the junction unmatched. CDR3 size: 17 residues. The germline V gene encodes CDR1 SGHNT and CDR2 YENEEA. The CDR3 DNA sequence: TGTGCCAGCAGCTTAGCGGTCCGGGACAGAATCTCCTACGAGCAGTACTTC. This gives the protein CASSLAVRDRISYEQYF. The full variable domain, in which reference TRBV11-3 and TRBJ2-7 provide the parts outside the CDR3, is EAGVVQSPRYKIIEKKQPVAFWCNPISGHNTLYWYLQNLGQGPELLIRYENEEAVDDSQLPKDRFSAERLKGVDSTLKIQPAELGDSAVYLCASSLAVRDRISYEQYFGPGTRLTVT.

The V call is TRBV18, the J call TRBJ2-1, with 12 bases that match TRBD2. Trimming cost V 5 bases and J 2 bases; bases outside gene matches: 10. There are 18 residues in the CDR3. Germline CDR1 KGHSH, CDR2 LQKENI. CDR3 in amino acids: CASSATSGRNLAYNEQFF. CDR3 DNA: TGTGCCAGCTCAGCAACTAGCGGGAGGAATTTAGCCTACAATGAGCAGTTCTTC.

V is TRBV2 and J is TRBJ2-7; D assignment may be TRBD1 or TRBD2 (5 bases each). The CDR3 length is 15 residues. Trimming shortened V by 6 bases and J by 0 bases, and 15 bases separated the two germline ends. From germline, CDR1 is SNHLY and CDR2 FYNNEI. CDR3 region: CASRNGDGNSYEQYF. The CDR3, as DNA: TGTGCCAGCAGAAACGGGGACGGCAACTCCTACGAGCAGTACTTC.

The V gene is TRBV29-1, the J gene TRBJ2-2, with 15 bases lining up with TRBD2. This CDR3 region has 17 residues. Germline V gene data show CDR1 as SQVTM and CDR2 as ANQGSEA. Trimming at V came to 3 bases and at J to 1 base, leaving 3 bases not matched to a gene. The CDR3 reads CSVDGGLAGGNTGELFF. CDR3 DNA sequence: TGCAGCGTTGATGGGGGACTAGCGGGAGGGAACACCGGGGAGCTGTTTTTT.

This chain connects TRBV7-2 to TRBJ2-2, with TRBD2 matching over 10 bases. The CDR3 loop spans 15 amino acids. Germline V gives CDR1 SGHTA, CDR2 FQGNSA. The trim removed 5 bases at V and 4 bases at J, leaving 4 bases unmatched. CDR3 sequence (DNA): TGTGCCAGCAGCCGAGGACTAGCGGTCACCGGGGAGCTGTTTTTT. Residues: CASSRGLAVTGELFF.

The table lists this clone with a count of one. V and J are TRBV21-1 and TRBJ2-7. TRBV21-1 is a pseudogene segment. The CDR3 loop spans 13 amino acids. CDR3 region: CASPGRSSYEQYF. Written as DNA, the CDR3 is TGTGCCAGCCCCGGACGTAGCTCCTACGAGCAGTACTTC.

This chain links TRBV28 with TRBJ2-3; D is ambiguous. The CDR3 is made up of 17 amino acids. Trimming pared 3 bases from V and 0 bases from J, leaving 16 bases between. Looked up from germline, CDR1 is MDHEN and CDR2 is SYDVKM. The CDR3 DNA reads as TGTGCCAGCAGTTTCCACTACTCAGGCCCTAGCACAGATACGCAGTATTTT. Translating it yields CASSFHYSGPSTDTQYF.

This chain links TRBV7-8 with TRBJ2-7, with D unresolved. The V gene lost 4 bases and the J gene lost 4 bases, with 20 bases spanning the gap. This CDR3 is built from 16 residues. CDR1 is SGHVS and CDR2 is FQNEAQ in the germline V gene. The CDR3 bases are TGTGCCAGCAGCTCCGGCCCCGCTTCGGAAGGATACGAGCAGTACTTC. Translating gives CASSSGPASEGYEQYF.